This T cell receptor beta chain was captured in a study of blood T cell repertoires in COVID-19. Across the study: The samples span acute and convalescent COVID-19 from the United States, Italy and Spain. Sample material is recorded as cDNA or gDNA derived from T cells, B-cell-depleted T cells, or PBMCs.

Per the original data handling: Using reference gene primer amplification, nucleated cell counts were estimated. Some clones are missing from TCRdb's copy, which holds only in-frame ones; the method was immunoSEQ multiplex PCR. D and trimming come from the DNA, and the V and J calls and clone size come from that table. The sample has tens of thousands of clones; approximately 83% are singletons. Germline CDR1 reads LGHNA; CDR2 reads YNFKEQ. V lost 0 bases, J lost 4 bases, and 12 bases lay in between. The CDR3 consists of 15 residues. The chain uses TRBV4-2 and TRBJ2-5; perhaps TRBD2 as D (5 bases). This TCR was recovered from a human donor with acute or convalescent COVID-19. The donor label of this sample is uncertain. The source material was peripheral blood. Written as DNA, the CDR3 is TGTGCCAGCAGCCAAGAGGGCGCGGGCCGAGAGACCCAGTACTTC. Translating gives CASSQEGAGRETQYF.